The present T cell receptor (beta chain) was sequenced within a study of control samples from healthy donors and cancer patients. Only in-frame clones appear in the TCRdb table, and some are missing; sequencing was by immunoSEQ multiplex PCR. The table records about 43,000 clones, 94% of them present only once. The clonotype originates from a man in his 60s in good health. Sequencing used blood.

This CDR3 reads CASSPKQGNTEAFF. The CDR3 DNA sequence: TGTGCCAGCTCACCAAAACAGGGGAACACTGAAGCTTTCTTT. The chain recombines TRBV18 with TRBJ1-1, with TRBD1 as a possible D gene (6 bases). This CDR3 comprises 14 residues. Trimming shortened V by 2 bases and J by 1 base, and 8 bases separated the two germline ends. CDR1 and CDR2 from the germline V gene are KGHSH and LQKENI. Together with reference TRBV18 and TRBJ1-1, the CDR3 gives the full variable domain: NAGVMQNPRHLVRRRGQEARLRCSPMKGHSHVYWYRQLPEEGLKFMVYLQKENIIDESGMPKERFSAEFPKEGPSILRIQQVVRGDSAAYFCASSPKQGNTEAFFGQGTRLTVV.